The 28 T cell receptor beta chains in this list originate from one sample, sequenced in a study of sequential checkpoint blockade in melanoma. Sequenced by immunoSEQ multiplex PCR; TCRdb stores in-frame clones only, minus some. The table has 25,000 to 30,000 clones, 75% to 85% seen once. The treatment denotes: randomized to nivolumab then ipilimumab (arm A) or the reverse (arm B). This specimen consisted of CD8+ T cells sorted from blood (inferred from file names), obtained from a patient given nivolumab and ipilimumab in sequence. The source of these receptors is a human donor with melanoma.

The V gene is TRBV13, the J gene TRBJ2-2; 7 nucleotides agree with TRBD2. Germline CDR1 and CDR2: PRHDT and FYEKMQ (reference sequence). V trimming: 5 bases; J trimming: 8 bases; junction bases outside the gene matches: 8. The CDR3 runs to 14 residues. The CDR3 is CASSPRLAVGELFF. CDR3 nucleotide sequence: TGTGCCAGCAGCCCCAGACTAGCCGTAGGGGAGCTGTTTTTT.

The J gene is TRBJ2-3, the V gene TRBV6-6, with D tentatively TRBD2 (6 bases). V lost 11 bases to trimming and J lost 2 bases, with 14 bases between them. This CDR3 is 13 amino acids long. Germline CDR1 is MNHNY and CDR2 is SVGAGI (reference sequence). The CDR3 region is CAVTGTATDTQYF. The CDR3 nucleotides are TGTGCCGTTACCGGGACTGCCACAGATACGCAGTATTTT.

The V and J genes are TRBV4-3 and TRBJ2-1; D possibly corresponds to TRBD2 (5 bases). The CDR3 spans 16 residues. Trimming removed 2 bases at V and 0 bases at J, with 11 bases between. Germline CDR1 is LGHNA and CDR2 is YSLEER. The chain's CDR3 is CASSQWTQSSYNEQFF. The CDR3 DNA reads TGCGCCAGCAGCCAATGGACTCAAAGCTCCTACAATGAGCAGTTCTTC.

This clone is medium-sized. The V call is TRBV19, the J call TRBJ1-5; weak D call: TRBD1 (6 bases). Germline V lookup: CDR1 LNHDA, CDR2 SQIVND (reference sequence). There are 14 residues in the CDR3. The V gene lost 2 bases and the J gene lost 3 bases, with 8 bases spanning the gap. DNA of the CDR3: TGTGCCAGTAGTATACGACAGGACAATCAGCCCCAGCATTTT. Translated, it gives CASSIRQDNQPQHF.

This chain links TRBV6-5 with TRBJ2-5; TRBD2 matches 10 bases. The J call may be faulty, since TRBJ2-7 better matches the DNA end. Germline CDR1 reads MNHEY; CDR2 reads SVGAGI. The CDR3 length is 15 residues. CDR3 DNA: TGTGCCAGCAGTTACTCAGCTAGCGGGAGCTACGAGCAGTACTTC. Translation gives CASSYSASGSYEQYF.

The chain's CDR3 is CASSQDGSPLATIYF. The CDR3 bases are TGTGCCAGCAGCCAAGATGGAAGTCCCTTAGCCACCATATATTTT. This chain joins TRBV5-4 and TRBJ1-3; D is ambiguous. This CDR3 spans 15 amino acids. Trimming took off 4 bases at V and 9 bases at J, with 20 bases between the two ends. Germline CDR1 SGHNT, CDR2 YYREEE (reference sequence). The entire variable domain, with the rest obtained from reference TRBV5-4 and TRBJ1-3, is as follows: ETGVTQSPTHLIKTRGQQVTLRCSSQSGHNTVSWYQQALGQGPQFIFQYYREEENGRGNFPPRFSGLQFPNYSSELNVNALELDDSALYLCASSQDGSPLATIYFGEGSWLTVV.

This clone was counted only a few times. The rearrangement links TRBV19 to TRBJ1-4; weak D call: TRBD1 (6 bases). The CDR3 length is 16 residues. V was cut by 5 bases and J by 7 bases, with 20 bases left in between. Germline CDR1 is LNHDA and CDR2 is SQIVND (reference sequence). The CDR3 reads CASSALTGEWGEKLFF. The CDR3 DNA reads TGTGCCAGTAGTGCCCTGACAGGCGAATGGGGTGAAAAACTGTTTTTT.

For this clone: The junction and the germline gene differ at one end; a read error may be behind it. The V gene is TRBV4-1, the J gene TRBJ2-1, with 8 bases that match TRBD2. The CDR3 has 16 residues. The germline V gene encodes CDR1 MGHRA and CDR2 YSYEKL. The CDR3 sequence: CASSQLTSGSYNEQFF. The CDR3 nucleotides are TGTGCCAGCAGCCAGTTAACTAGCGGCTCCTACAATGAGCAGTTCTTC.

The chain is built from TRBV7-8 and TRBJ2-1; 7 bases fit TRBD1. Germline trimming cut 5 bases from V and 9 bases from J; bases unmatched to any gene: 7. The CDR3 totals 13 residues. Per germline, CDR1 SGHVS and CDR2 FQNEAQ. CDR3 sequence reads: CASSSSGGLEQFF. CDR3 DNA: TGTGCCAGCAGCAGCTCAGGGGGTCTTGAGCAGTTCTTC. Full variable domain (missing parts from reference TRBV7-8 and TRBJ2-1): GAGVSQSPRYKVAKRGQDVALRCDPISGHVSLFWYQQALGQGPEFLTYFQNEAQLDKSGLPSDRFFAERPEGSVSTLKIQRTQQEDSAVYLCASSSSGGLEQFFGPGTRLTVL.

This clone came up a few times. This sequence joins TRBV7-9 and TRBJ2-1, with D possibly TRBD2 on 6 matching bases. CDR1 is SEHNR, CDR2 FQNEAQ, per germline (reference sequence). Trimming shortened V by 5 bases and J by 7 bases, and 9 bases separated the two germline ends. The CDR3 is 12 amino acids. CDR3 residues: CASSRAGNEQFF. CDR3 in DNA: TGTGCCAGCAGCCGGGCGGGGAATGAGCAGTTCTTC.

This clone has just a few counts. As DNA, the CDR3 is TGCGCCAGCAGCTTGGACAGGGGGCGCGGTGGCTACACCTTC. Translation: CASSLDRGRGGYTF. V is TRBV5-1 and J is TRBJ1-2; 9 bases agree with TRBD1. CDR1 SGHRS and CDR2 YFSETQ come from the germline V gene. V lost 0 bases, J lost 7 bases, and 4 bases stayed unmatched. The CDR3 has 14 amino acids.

This chain connects TRBV5-4 to TRBJ2-7; 9 nucleotides agree with TRBD2. The CDR3 is 13 amino acids. Germline assignment: CDR1 SGHNT and CDR2 YYREEE (reference sequence). V lost 7 bases, J lost 2 bases, and 4 bases stayed unmatched. The CDR3 loop reads CASSSGTTYEQYF. The CDR3 bases are TGTGCCAGCTCTAGCGGGACGACCTACGAGCAGTACTTC.

The chain employs TRBV4-2 and TRBJ1-2, with D unresolved. Germline V gene sequence: CDR1 LGHNA, CDR2 YNFKEQ. The CDR3 is 14 amino acids. V shed 3 bases and J shed 6 bases, with 14 bases lying between them. Here the CDR3 DNA reads TGTGCCAGCAGCCATCCCGTCACTACGGATGGCTACACCTTC. This encodes CASSHPVTTDGYTF.

Concerning this clone itself: One end of the junction does not line up with germline, which may come from a read error. This rearrangement joins TRBV7-7 to TRBJ2-1, with 9 bases fitting TRBD2. The CDR3 sequence is 15 residues long. Germline loops: CDR1 SSHAT, CDR2 FNYEAQ (reference sequence). This CDR3 reads CASSAGTSTYNEQFF. The DNA of the CDR3 is TGTGCTAGCAGCGCCGGGACTAGCACCTACAATGAGCAGTTCTTC.

CDR3 in DNA: TGCGCCAGCAGCCAAGATTTTCCAGGGGTCTTGGGCAATCAGCCCCAGCATTTT. It translates to CASSQDFPGVLGNQPQHF. The chain couples TRBV4-3 to TRBJ1-5, with D perhaps matching TRBD1 (6 bases). CDR3 length: 18 residues. V was pared by 0 bases and J by 2 bases, with 17 bases between. Germline CDR1 is LGHNA and CDR2 is YSLEER.

This clone was counted only a few times. This may be a read error, as it is one base from a much larger clone. Distinct nucleotide sequences in the sample also encode this CDR3. The chain uses TRBV7-2 and TRBJ2-5, with 9 bases that match TRBD2. CDR1 SGHTA and CDR2 FQGNSA come from the germline V gene. The CDR3 length is 16 residues. J lost 4 bases, V lost 5 bases, and 11 bases had no gene match. CDR3 amino acids: CASSQDPAGGGETQYF. The CDR3 DNA sequence: TGTGCCAGCAGCCAAGATCCAGCGGGAGGAGGAGAGACCCAGTACTTC.

The rearrangement joins TRBV4-1 to TRBJ1-6; TRBD1 agrees at 7 bases. The junction had 9 bases not matched to a gene; V was cut back by 0 bases and J by 10 bases. This CDR3 has 16 residues. CDR1 is MGHRA, CDR2 YSYEKL, per germline. This CDR3 reads CASSQERGRGSSPLHF. The CDR3 DNA is TGCGCCAGCAGCCAAGAGAGGGGCAGGGGGTCCTCACCCCTCCACTTT.

CDR3 sequence reads: CASSQAPATNEKLFF. DNA of the CDR3: TGCGCCAGCAGCCAAGCTCCGGCAACTAATGAAAAACTGTTTTTT. The chain employs TRBV4-3 and TRBJ1-4, with D unclear. This CDR3 has 15 amino acids. Trimming shortened V by 1 base and J by 0 bases, and 6 bases separated the two germline ends. CDR1 is LGHNA, CDR2 YSLEER, per germline.

V is TRBV10-3 and J is TRBJ2-3; the D gene is possibly TRBD1 (6 bases). The CDR3 consists of 15 residues. Germline values: CDR1 ENHRY, CDR2 SYGVKD. V was pared by 0 bases and J by 2 bases, with 9 bases between. In nucleotides, the CDR3 is TGTGCCATCAGTGAGTCTTGGACAGTCACAGATACGCAGTATTTT. It yields the protein CAISESWTVTDTQYF.

The CDR3 reads CASSLKADIRQETQYF. The CDR3 DNA follows: TGTGCCAGCAGCTTAAAGGCCGACATCCGACAAGAGACCCAGTACTTC. This chain uses TRBV7-9 with TRBJ2-5; D unresolved. This CDR3 comprises 16 residues. With 2 bases removed from V and 2 bases from J, the gap between germline ends came to 15 bases. From germline, CDR1 is SEHNR and CDR2 FQNEAQ (reference sequence).

The V call is TRBV9, the J call TRBJ2-2, with D hard to call. In germline, CDR1 is SGDLS, CDR2 YYNGEE. CDR3 length: 13 amino acids. Trimming left V 7 bases short and J 4 bases short, with 11 bases between. The CDR3 DNA reads as TGTGCCAGCGACAAAGTAGGCACCGGGGAGCTGTTTTTT. This translates into CASDKVGTGELFF.

This chain joins TRBV6-6 and TRBJ2-5, with 8 nucleotides matching TRBD2. Germline assignment: CDR1 MNHNY and CDR2 SVGAGI (reference sequence). The CDR3 contains 14 residues. The junction had 5 bases not matched to a gene; V was cut back by 6 bases and J by 2 bases. CDR3 protein: CASSDGGGQETQYF. The CDR3 DNA reads as TGTGCCAGCAGCGACGGGGGGGGGCAAGAGACCCAGTACTTC.

This clone was seen only a few times. The CDR3 DNA is TGTGCGACGGTAGGGGGCGCGGTTGGCTACACCTTC. Protein: CATVGGAVGYTF. This chain uses TRBV19 with TRBJ1-2, with 7 bases fitting TRBD1. This CDR3 is built from 12 residues. Germline loops: CDR1 LNHDA, CDR2 SQIVND (reference sequence).

The V gene is TRBV19, the J gene TRBJ2-1; 9 bases are a match to TRBD2. Germline lookup yields CDR1 LNHDA and CDR2 SQIVND (reference sequence). The length of the CDR3 is 14 residues. Trimming at V came to 7 bases and at J to 4 bases, leaving 5 bases not matched to a gene. CDR3 loop: CASTPSGNYNEQFF. In DNA, the CDR3 is TGTGCCAGTACCCCTAGCGGGAATTACAATGAGCAGTTCTTC.

The CDR3 DNA sequence: TGTGCCAGCAGTTCCACTTCTGAAGCTTTCTTT. Its protein product is CASSSTSEAFF. The chain carries TRBV28 and TRBJ1-1; D gene uncertain. Trimming stripped 4 bases from V and 6 bases from J, with 6 bases between. The CDR3 has 11 amino acids. Per the germline V gene, CDR1 is MDHEN and CDR2 is SYDVKM.

The count of this clone is one. This chain uses TRBV7-6 with TRBJ2-2; 10 bases fit TRBD2. V trimming: 5 bases; J trimming: 1 base; junction bases outside the gene matches: 7. The germline V gene encodes CDR1 SGHVS and CDR2 FNYEAQ. The length of the CDR3 is 17 residues. The CDR3 region has the DNA TGTGCCAGCAGCGCACCCTCTAGCGGGGGGAACACCGGGGAGCTGTTTTTT. Translated: CASSAPSSGGNTGELFF.

The chain has TRBV12-5 and TRBJ1-2; no definite D call. Looked up from germline, CDR1 is LGHNT and CDR2 is FRNRAP. Trimming left V 2 bases short and J 2 bases short, with 12 bases between. This CDR3 is 15 amino acids long. CDR3 residues: CASGLNVAANYGYTF. The CDR3 DNA reads as TGTGCTAGTGGTTTGAACGTCGCGGCCAACTATGGCTACACCTTC.

The chain links TRBV27 to TRBJ1-6, with TRBD1 matching over 7 bases. The CDR3 runs to 15 residues. Losses at the gene ends were 3 bases for V and 6 bases for J; bases not matched to a gene: 5. CDR1 is MNHEY, CDR2 SMNVEV, per germline (reference sequence). CDR3 loop: CASSFTAGGNSPLHF. CDR3 in DNA: TGTGCCAGCAGTTTTACGGCAGGGGGTAATTCACCCCTCCACTTT.